Detailed here is one TCR beta chain. This record belongs to a study of immune evolution from preneoplasia to lung adenocarcinoma. Data came from immunoSEQ multiplex PCR; TCRdb stores just in-frame clones and leaves some out. The repertoire holds some 3,900 clones, with roughly four fifths as singletons. Germline values: CDR1 MNHEY, CDR2 SMNVEV (reference sequence). The CDR3 covers 16 residues. Germline trimming cut 5 bases from V and 6 bases from J; bases unmatched to any gene: 16. V and J are TRBV27 and TRBJ2-7, with 7 positions matching TRBD1. The specimen sequenced was FFPE minimally invasive lung adenocarcinoma tissue. The receptor's source is a person between 65 and 80 years old with lung adenocarcinoma. The CDR3 spells CASSPTTGFFRPEQYF. In DNA form, the CDR3 reads TGTGCCAGCAGTCCGACGACAGGGTTTTTTCGCCCCGAGCAGTACTTC.